This T cell receptor (beta chain) was documented in a study of OX40 agonist ivuxolimab in advanced cancers. Overall study: Those treated in dose escalation had hepatocellular carcinoma, melanoma, renal cell cancer or head and neck cancer. It was permissible to have had prior anti-PD-1, anti-PD-L1 or anti-CTLA-4 therapy, and over 35% had some.

This clone was seen just once. TCRdb's copy holds only in-frame clones and misses some; the assay was immunoSEQ multiplex PCR. Of about 54,000 clones in the sample, nearly 80% were seen once. The length of the CDR3 is 16 residues. CDR1 and CDR2 from the germline V gene are SGHAT and FQNNGV. J gave up 2 bases and V 5 bases, and 10 bases lay outside the gene matches. Autoimmune disease history or systemic immunosuppression barred patients. The sequence was obtained from an adult with an advanced solid tumor such as melanoma, head and neck, liver or kidney cancer. The specimen comprised CD4+ or CD8+ T cells sorted from blood, sampled in a trial of the OX40 agonist ivuxolimab. The genes are TRBV11-2 and TRBJ2-5; 8 bases match TRBD2. CDR3 bases: TGTGCCAGCAGCCCGGGGAGCCGCGGGGGGCAAGAGACCCAGTACTTC. Translating it yields CASSPGSRGGQETQYF.